This T cell receptor (beta chain) was identified in a study of tissue T cells after allogeneic stem cell transplantation. Findings of the study overall: Shared clones across patients were few; motif clustering revealed tissue-specific shared signatures. Anatomically similar tissues had similar TCR repertoires within each patient.

With 5 bases removed from V and 3 bases from J, the gap between germline ends came to 7 bases. CDR1 is SGHSN, CDR2 HYEKVE, per germline. This CDR3 region has 11 residues. Stated time point: mouse harvest day 7 after allogeneic transplant. The graft held 10^6 splenic CD5+ T cells and 10^7 T-cell-depleted bone marrow cells. This mouse GVHD model was MHC-mismatched B6 to BALB/c, profiled day 7 or 14. The table lists this clone with a few counts. What it recognizes is unknown. These gene names are mouse names. The CDR3 end falls 1 residue outside the read, so it is completed with the germline J gene. CDR3 sequences, V/J genes, frequencies and template counts came from survey-depth TCRbeta sequencing. Here immunoSEQ multiplex PCR was the method, and the copy in TCRdb shows in-frame clones only, minus some. The repertoire holds 9,000 to 9,500 clones, with 47% as singletons.

The receptor's source is a female BALB/c mouse given C57BL/6 T cells with graft-versus-host disease after an allogeneic hematopoietic cell transplant. The V and J genes are TRBV12-1 and TRBJ2-7; D is unresolved. Sequenced sample: gut tissue. CDR3 bases read: TGTGCCAGCTACCTGGACTATGAACAGTAC. Translating gives CASYLDYEQY. Given in full, the CDR3 is CASYLDYEQYF.